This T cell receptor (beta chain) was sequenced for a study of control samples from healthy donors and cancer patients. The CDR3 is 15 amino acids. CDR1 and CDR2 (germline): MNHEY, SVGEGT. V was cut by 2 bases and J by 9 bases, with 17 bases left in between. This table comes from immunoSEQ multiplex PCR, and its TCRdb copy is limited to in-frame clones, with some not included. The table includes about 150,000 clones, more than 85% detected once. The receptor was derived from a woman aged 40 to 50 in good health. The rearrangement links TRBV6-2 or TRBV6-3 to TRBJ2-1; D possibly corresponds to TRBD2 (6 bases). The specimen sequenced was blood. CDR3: CASSYREAGRGEQFF. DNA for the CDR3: TGTGCCAGCAGTTACAGAGAGGCGGGGCGGGGTGAGCAGTTCTTC.